This T cell receptor (beta chain) came from a study of blood T cell repertoires in COVID-19. Method: immunoSEQ multiplex PCR; TCRdb's copy keeps in-frame clones and lacks some. The sample has roughly 41,000 clones; around four fifths are singletons. Germline V gene data show CDR1 as MNHNS and CDR2 as SASEGT. With 3 bases removed from V and 8 bases from J, the gap between germline ends came to 13 bases. This CDR3 is 13 amino acids long. The chain uses TRBV6-1 and TRBJ1-2; D call uncertain. The clonotype originates from a man aged 45-65 years with active COVID-19. Sequencing was performed on peripheral blood. CDR3 sequence reads: CASSEGQRRGYTF. CDR3 DNA: TGTGCCAGCAGTGAGGGTCAGAGGCGCGGCTACACCTTC.